This T cell receptor (beta chain) came from a study of OX40 agonist ivuxolimab in advanced cancers. Study in general: The patients received ivuxolimab by intravenous route every 2 weeks at 0.01 to 10 mg/kg.

As regards this clone: Its antigen is undetermined.

The data were produced by immunoSEQ multiplex PCR, yet TCRdb's version contains in-frame clones alone and is incomplete. This sample has nearly 80,000 clones, with 84% found just once. The CDR3 covers 13 residues. Between the trimmed V and J ends, which lost 1 base and 5 bases, there was a span of 8 bases. CDR1 and CDR2 (germline): SGHTA, FQGNSA. General study points: Which antigen the expanded peripheral T cells recognized is unknown.

V gene TRBV7-2 combines with J gene TRBJ1-2; D gene unclear. The source is an adult with an advanced solid tumor such as melanoma, head and neck, liver or kidney cancer. Sequences were derived from CD4+ or CD8+ T cells sorted from blood, sampled in a trial of the OX40 agonist ivuxolimab. The CDR3: CASSLDGPYGYTF. The CDR3 nucleotides read TGTGCCAGCAGCTTAGATGGCCCTTATGGCTACACCTTC.